This T cell receptor (beta chain) was profiled in a study of identical twins (dated by TCRdb to about 2016). About the study as a whole: To test whether fetal clonotypes persist, this study deep-sequenced TCR alpha and beta repertoires from monozygotic twins, from unrelated adults of various ages, and from cord blood. Replicate twin experiments were performed at different times using different library preparation protocols to rule out contamination. Summary of the overall study and its limitations: A weaker excess of twin sharing was found in beta out-of-frame sequences because the signal-to-noise ratio was lowered by fewer shared sequences. Abundant cord blood beta clonotypes had fewer insertions, young adult naive repertoires showed a similar but weaker trend, and memory repertoires showed no such trend. Because the same donors could not be followed over many years, the conclusions depended on cross-sectional statistical analysis. Recombination models systematically underestimated out-of-frame TCR alpha sharing in monozygotic twins but agreed with sharing between unrelated individuals. Compared with coincidental sharing between unrelated individuals, an excess of low generation-probability sequences was observed among out-of-frame TCR alpha sequences shared between twins. Invariant T cells such as MAIT and iNKT could partly confound zero-insertion analyses, although diverse VJ usage argued against such confounding for most clonotypes.

With regard to this clonotype: Its antigen is not yet known. The sample holds no much larger clone one base away, and base qualities are not on file.

The library came from 5' RACE. The instrument given in TCRdb is Illumina HiSeq 2000. A universal primer binding site was added through template switching, and the final cDNA carried a unique molecular identifier so that TCR cDNA molecules could be counted accurately. First-strand cDNA for TCR alpha and beta chains was synthesized from specific primers in the conserved constant-segment region. To control for contamination, every cDNA library carried two barcodes: a SMART-Mk sample barcode plus Illumina barcodes. TruSeq adapter sequences, together with Illumina sample barcodes, were added in two successive PCR steps. TCR alpha and beta cDNA libraries were sequenced on the Illumina HiSeq platform with custom primers. The study's processing was this. MiGEC was used to process raw reads and extract unique molecular identifiers, and MiXCR was used to find CDR3 positions. For each individual, recombination models were inferred using an EM algorithm with the repgenHMM and IGoR tools. The analysis of shared clonotypes was done with the tcR package in R, with sharing normalized by the product of cloneset sizes. Out-of-frame nonproductive sequences were analyzed to study raw recombination free of thymic and clonal selection effects. The public reads were reprocessed in TCRdb via fastp at Q25 and MiXCR, keeping in-frame beta chains. Duplicate CDR3 protein sequences are folded into a single record with the most common DNA and genes. It is TCRdb's table, rather than the study itself, that gives the V and J calls and clone size. The sample records under 250,000 distinct CDR3 sequences, around 8.1% of which are singletons. Less than 2% of the sample comes from the top ten.

All donors were healthy Caucasians. Three pairs of female monozygotic twins, all aged roughly 18 to 29 years, were included in the twin cohort. Miltenyi CD45RO+ enrichment and human naive T-cell isolation kits were used to isolate memory (CD45RO+) and naive T cells from PBMC. From the cysteine through the phenylalanine, the CDR3 covers 13 amino acids. This entry keeps only the CDR3 DNA: 39 bases, framed from base 1. The CDR1 and CDR2 encoded by the germline V gene are MNHNS and SASEGT. V is shortened by 6 bases, J by 0 bases, and the region joining them spans 8 bases. These data were likewise used in another study, on yellow fever vaccine responses in identical twins. As that second paper reports: The T cell response to vaccination in identical twins was reported by the authors to appear partly convergent and partly personalized. In the study, vaccine-responding T cell clones were precisely tracked in identical twins.

The specimen was memory (CD45RO+) T cells sorted from blood. The sample's cell subset or site, from its label and the paper: CD45RO+ enriched T cells. The TCR comes from a woman aged 18-29 years in good health. The sequence links TRBV6-1 to TRBJ1-1; no confident D gene assignment can be made. The sequence in DNA is TGTGCCAGCAGAGACGGCCTGAACACTGAAGCTTTCTTT. It translates to CASRDGLNTEAFF.